This T cell receptor (beta chain) was sequenced for a study of OX40 agonist ivuxolimab in advanced cancers. Study-wide context: Partial responses were seen in three patients, one with hepatocellular carcinoma and two with cutaneous melanoma.

Broader study findings: Averaged across samples, CD8+ T cells carried more expanded clones than CD4+ did.

Researchers took blood at baseline, on cycle 4 day 1, and on cycle 7 day 1. Generated by immunoSEQ multiplex PCR, the TCRdb table keeps only in-frame clones and is missing some. The sample has some 86,000 clones; around 83% are singletons. A note on this clone: Its antigen is undetermined.

CDR3 length: 16 amino acids. V is TRBV21-1 and J is TRBJ2-2; the table names TRBD2, a call not compared with the DNA. TRBV21-1 counts as a pseudogene. The sequence was obtained from an adult with an advanced solid tumor such as melanoma, head and neck, liver or kidney cancer. The specimen comprised CD4+ or CD8+ T cells sorted from blood, sampled in a trial of the OX40 agonist ivuxolimab. CDR3: CASSLKGSAGTGELFF. The DNA for the CDR3 is TGTGCCAGCAGCCTAAAAGGATCAGCGGGTACCGGGGAGCTGTTTTTT.